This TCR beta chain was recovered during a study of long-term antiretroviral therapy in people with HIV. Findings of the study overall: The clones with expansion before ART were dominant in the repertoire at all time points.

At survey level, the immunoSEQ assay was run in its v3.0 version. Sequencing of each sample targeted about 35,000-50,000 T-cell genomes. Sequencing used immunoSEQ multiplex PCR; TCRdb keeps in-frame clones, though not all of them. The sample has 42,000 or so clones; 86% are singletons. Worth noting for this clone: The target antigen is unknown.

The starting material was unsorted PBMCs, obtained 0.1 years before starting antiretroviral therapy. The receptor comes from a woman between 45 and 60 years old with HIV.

The CDR3 region is CASSLLGPRIPYEQYF. CDR3 DNA: TGTGCCAGCAGCTTACTAGGCCCCCGAATCCCATACGAGCAGTACTTC. This rearrangement joins TRBV7-3 to TRBJ2-7, with unresolved D. Germline CDR1 reads SGHTA; CDR2 reads FQGTGA. The CDR3 is 16 amino acids. Trimming stripped 2 bases from V and 4 bases from J, with 18 bases between.